One T cell receptor beta chain is described in this entry. The sample has other DNA sequences that encode this CDR3 too. The data derive from a study of blood T cell repertoires in COVID-19. Study-wide background: PBMCs, B-cell-depleted T cells, or T cells provided the cDNA or gDNA that made up the material.

Per the germline V gene, CDR1 is LNHDA and CDR2 is SQIVND (reference sequence). V was pared by 5 bases and J by 5 bases, with 9 bases between. The CDR3 spans 12 residues. Per the original data handling: Counts of nucleated cells, estimated from reference gene primer amplification, were obtained. Clones were read by immunoSEQ multiplex PCR, and TCRdb kept only the in-frame ones, dropping some. D and trimming were read from the DNA, whereas the V and J calls and clone size are those reported in that table. The table lists 200,000 to 250,000 clones, 90% of them singletons. Material: peripheral blood. This clonotype was obtained from a man aged 30 to 39 with COVID-19, enrolled during active disease. The chain links TRBV19 to TRBJ1-2, with D possibly matching TRBD1 (6 bases). The CDR3 spells CASSLQGYGYTF. The CDR3 DNA sequence: TGTGCCAGTAGTTTACAGGGATATGGCTACACCTTC.